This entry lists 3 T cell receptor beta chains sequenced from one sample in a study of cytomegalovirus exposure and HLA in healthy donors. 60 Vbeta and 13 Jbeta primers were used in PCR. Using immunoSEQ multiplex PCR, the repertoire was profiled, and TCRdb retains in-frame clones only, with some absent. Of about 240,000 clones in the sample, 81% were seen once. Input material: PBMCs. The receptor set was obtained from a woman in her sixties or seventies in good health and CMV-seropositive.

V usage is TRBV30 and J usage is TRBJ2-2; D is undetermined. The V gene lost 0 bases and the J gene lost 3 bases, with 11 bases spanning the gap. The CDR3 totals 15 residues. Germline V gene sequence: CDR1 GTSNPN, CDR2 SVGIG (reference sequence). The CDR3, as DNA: TGTGCCTGGAGTGTACACAGAGACGACACCGGGGAGCTGTTTTTT. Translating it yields CAWSVHRDDTGELFF.

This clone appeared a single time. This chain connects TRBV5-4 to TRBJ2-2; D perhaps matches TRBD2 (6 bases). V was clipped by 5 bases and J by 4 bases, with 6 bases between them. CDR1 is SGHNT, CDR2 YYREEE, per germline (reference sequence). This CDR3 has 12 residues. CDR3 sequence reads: CASRGGTGELFF. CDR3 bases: TGTGCCAGCAGGGGGGGCACCGGGGAGCTGTTTTTT.

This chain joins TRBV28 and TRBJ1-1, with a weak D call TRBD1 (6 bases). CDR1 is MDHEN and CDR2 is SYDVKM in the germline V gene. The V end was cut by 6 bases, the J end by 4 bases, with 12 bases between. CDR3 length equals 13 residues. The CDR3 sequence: CASRPQGSTEAFF. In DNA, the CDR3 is TGTGCCAGCAGACCACAGGGAAGCACTGAAGCTTTCTTT.